The clone carrying this TCR beta chain was detected ten times or more. Its antigen is still unknown. Unique molecular identifiers were built into the TCR beta cDNA libraries. The yield from roughly 1 to 10 million T cells was around 500,000 cDNA molecules in total. Using its own MiXCR run on the PCR reads, TCRdb lists one record per CDR3 protein. The profile covers some 370,000 distinct CDR3 sequences, with about a third appearing a single time and around 15% taken by the ten largest. The V and J ends lost 5 bases and 1 base respectively, with 9 bases between them. Germline values: CDR1 LGHDT, CDR2 YNNKEL (reference sequence). The CDR3 has 13 residues. These data originate in a study of post-analysis software for immune sequencing data. Study-level points and caveats: Elevated frequency relative to controls characterized four to six TRBV segments in patients, TRBV5-6, TRBV5-1 and TRBV20-1 among them. Normalized Chao1 diversity in multiple sclerosis patients fell significantly below that of controls. Strong co-clustering by F measure was evident for samples that had been prepared in the same batch.

The TCR originated in a girl aged 10-17 years with multiple sclerosis. Sequenced material: blood. The genes are TRBV3-1 and TRBJ2-7; D may be TRBD1 (6 bases). The chain's CDR3 is CASSTGLSYEQYF. Here the CDR3 DNA reads TGTGCCAGCAGCACAGGGCTGTCCTACGAGCAGTACTTC.